Each of the 16 T cell receptor beta chains below was sequenced from the same sample in a study of control samples from healthy donors and cancer patients. Repertoires were generated with immunoSEQ multiplex PCR, while TCRdb's copy carries only in-frame clones and drops some. The table lists over 80,000 clones, 82% of them singletons. Input material: blood. All receptors derive from a man in his fifties or sixties in good health.

This clone was seen a handful of times. The chain combines TRBV11-2 with TRBJ2-3; 7 bases line up with TRBD2. Per the germline V gene, CDR1 is SGHAT and CDR2 is FQNNGV. V gave up 4 bases and J gave up 6 bases; unmatched junction bases: 7. The CDR3 is 14 residues long. This CDR3 reads CASSSAGPRDTQYF. The CDR3 DNA sequence: TGTGCCAGCAGCTCAGCGGGGCCTCGGGATACGCAGTATTTT.

This chain uses TRBV5-1 with TRBJ1-6; D might be TRBD1 (6 bases). The V end lost 4 bases, the J end lost 6 bases, and 17 bases lay between the germline ends. The CDR3 covers 16 residues. Germline lookup yields CDR1 SGHRS and CDR2 YFSETQ. The chain's CDR3 is CASSVTSGTPNSPLHF. For the CDR3, the DNA is TGCGCCAGCAGCGTGACCAGCGGGACACCTAATTCACCCCTCCACTTT.

The chain links TRBV3-1 (or the pseudogene TRBV3-2) to TRBJ1-6; TRBD1 might be the D (5 bases). The CDR3 runs to 17 residues. V lost 4 bases to trimming and J lost 0 bases, with 13 bases between them. The germline CDR1 and CDR2 sequences are LGHDT and YNNKEL (reference sequence). The CDR3 is CASSPGTGSSYNSPLHF. As DNA, the CDR3 is TGTGCCAGCAGCCCCGGGACGGGAAGCTCCTATAATTCACCCCTCCACTTT.

This rearrangement joins TRBV3-1 (or the pseudogene TRBV3-2) to TRBJ1-2, with unresolved D. The CDR3 contains 13 residues. Per germline, CDR1 LGHDT and CDR2 YNNKEL (reference sequence). Between the trimmed V and J ends, which lost 3 bases and 7 bases, there was a span of 12 bases. DNA of the CDR3: TGTGCCAGCAGCCATGGTCGTAGAGGTGGCTACACCTTC. Translation gives CASSHGRRGGYTF.

V is TRBV27 and J is TRBJ2-2; D tentatively fits TRBD1 or TRBD2 (5 bases each). V shed 6 bases and J shed 2 bases, with 16 bases lying between them. Germline lookup yields CDR1 MNHEY and CDR2 SMNVEV (reference sequence). The CDR3 is made up of 16 amino acids. The CDR3 loop reads CASRVGTGHNTGELFF. CDR3 bases: TGTGCCAGCAGAGTTGGGACCGGCCACAACACCGGGGAGCTGTTTTTT.

This rearrangement joins TRBV14 to TRBJ1-2; D is unclear. The CDR3 sequence is 12 residues long. CDR1 and CDR2 (germline): SGHDN, FVKESK. V was clipped by 3 bases and J by 6 bases, with 8 bases between them. CDR3 amino acids: CASSQEFDGYTF. The CDR3 nucleotides read TGTGCCAGCAGCCAGGAATTCGATGGCTACACCTTC.

V is TRBV24-1 and J is TRBJ1-4; 8 bases agree with TRBD1. J was trimmed by 8 bases and V by 3 bases; bases with no gene match: 7. Germline values: CDR1 KGHDR, CDR2 SFDVKD. The CDR3 covers 15 residues. The chain's CDR3 is CATSDTGTGNEKLFF. CDR3 nucleotide sequence: TGTGCCACCAGTGATACCGGGACAGGAAACGAAAAACTGTTTTTT.

The rearrangement links TRBV24-1 to TRBJ1-2, with 8 bases identical to TRBD1. Trimming removed 1 base from V and 2 bases from J; junction bases left unmatched: 5. The CDR3 totals 16 residues. Germline-derived CDR1 and CDR2 are KGHDR and SFDVKD. The CDR3: CATSDFPRTGNYGYTF. The CDR3 nucleotides read TGTGCCACCAGTGATTTTCCCCGGACAGGGAACTATGGCTACACCTTC.

V usage is TRBV10-3 and J usage is TRBJ2-1; 10 bases align to TRBD1. The germline V gene has CDR1 ENHRY and CDR2 SYGVKD. V shed 6 bases, J shed 3 bases, and the junction held 8 bases outside the gene matches. The length of the CDR3 is 16 residues. The DNA for the CDR3 is TGTGCCATCAGGGGGACCGGGACAGGGGTCTACAATGAGCAGTTCTTC. Translated, it gives CAIRGTGTGVYNEQFF.

The table lists this clone with a count of one. This rearrangement joins TRBV3-1 (or the pseudogene TRBV3-2) to TRBJ2-2; D not certain. The CDR3 length is 17 residues. V lost 0 bases and J 7 bases, leaving 18 bases between the germline ends. Per germline, CDR1 LGHDT and CDR2 YNNKEL (reference sequence). The CDR3 region is CASSQDKGTLGGGELFF. The CDR3 nucleotides are TGTGCCAGCAGCCAAGATAAAGGAACACTGGGCGGCGGGGAGCTGTTTTTT.

This chain links TRBV7-9 with TRBJ2-2; TRBD1 matches 9 bases. Germline V lookup: CDR1 SEHNR, CDR2 FQNEAQ (reference sequence). V gave up 4 bases and J gave up 6 bases; unmatched junction bases: 9. The CDR3 is 16 residues long. This chain's CDR3 is CASSSTGTGRAGELFF. The CDR3 nucleotides are TGTGCCAGCAGCTCGACCGGGACAGGGCGTGCCGGGGAGCTGTTTTTT.

The gene calls are TRBV28 and TRBJ2-7; 7 nucleotides agree with TRBD2. J lost 2 bases, V lost 1 base, and 8 bases had no gene match. This CDR3 spans 16 amino acids. Germline CDR1 MDHEN, CDR2 SYDVKM. The CDR3 loop is CASSLYGEGRTYEQYF. CDR3 DNA: TGTGCCAGCAGTTTATACGGGGAGGGAAGGACCTACGAGCAGTACTTC.

J is TRBJ1-6 and V is TRBV6-6; D ambiguous. CDR1 is MNHNY and CDR2 is SVGAGI in the germline V gene (reference sequence). Trimming stripped 2 bases from V and 10 bases from J, with 12 bases between. The CDR3 is 14 amino acids. DNA for the CDR3: TGTGCCAGCAGTTACAGGGCGATGGACTCACCCCTCCACTTT. As protein: CASSYRAMDSPLHF.

The chain joins TRBV3-1 (or the pseudogene TRBV3-2) to TRBJ2-5; unclear D gene. Deletions cut 5 bases from V and 5 bases from J, with 6 bases between. This CDR3 has 11 residues. CDR1 and CDR2 from the germline V gene are LGHDT and YNNKEL (reference sequence). The DNA for the CDR3 is TGTGCCAGCAGCGCGCGGGAGACCCAGTACTTC. Its translation is CASSARETQYF.

This rearrangement joins TRBV29-1 to TRBJ2-3; D is unresolved. Germline V gives CDR1 SQVTM, CDR2 ANQGSEA. V lost 1 base and J 2 bases, leaving 7 bases between the germline ends. The CDR3 covers 13 residues. The CDR3 protein is CSVEVSSTDTQYF. CDR3 in DNA: TGCAGCGTTGAAGTTAGCTCCACAGATACGCAGTATTTT.

The rearrangement links TRBV4-1 to TRBJ2-7; either TRBD1 or TRBD2 may supply D (6 bases each). The CDR3 spans 17 residues. V was cut by 3 bases and J by 2 bases, with 20 bases left in between. Germline CDR1 reads MGHRA; CDR2 reads YSYEKL. CDR3 sequence: CASSQGGAGPLTYEQYF. In DNA, the CDR3 is TGCGCCAGCAGCCAGGGGGGCGCGGGCCCCTTAACCTACGAGCAGTACTTC.